This T cell receptor beta chain comes out of a study of graft-versus-host responses after intestinal transplantation. The method was immunoSEQ multiplex PCR; TCRdb's version includes in-frame clones alone and lacks a portion of them. The sample records more than 85,000 clones, just under 95% being singletons. To note about this clone: Its antigen remains unknown.

Losses at the gene ends were 8 bases for V and 2 bases for J; bases not matched to a gene: 3. Per the germline V gene, CDR1 is GTSNPN and CDR2 is SVGIG (reference sequence). This CDR3 region has 12 residues. The sequences come from unstimulated CD8+ T cells sorted from spleen or lymph node cells, collected before transplant. This receptor was taken from a human donor who was the organ donor for an intestinal transplant. The J gene is TRBJ1-2, the V gene TRBV30; 9 bases fit TRBD1. CDR3 region: CAVDRGNYGYTF. For the CDR3, the DNA is TGTGCCGTAGACAGGGGGAACTATGGCTACACCTTC.